The next 22 T cell receptor beta chains were all read from a single sample in a study of cytomegalovirus exposure and HLA in healthy donors. The PCR was carried out with 60 Vbeta primers and 13 Jbeta primers. Repertoires were generated with immunoSEQ multiplex PCR, while TCRdb's copy carries only in-frame clones and drops some. The repertoire holds roughly 150,000 clones, with approximately 80% as singletons. Sequenced: PBMCs. All receptors derive from a woman in her 50s in good health and CMV-seropositive.

A few counts support this clone. The chain joins TRBV11-2 to TRBJ2-7; possible D gene TRBD1, 6 bases. This CDR3 region has 13 residues. The germline V gene has CDR1 SGHAT and CDR2 FQNNGV. V dropped 3 bases and J dropped 1 base, with 7 bases sitting between them. The CDR3 coding sequence is TGTGCCAGCAGCTTGGACAGTTCCTACGAGCAGTACTTC. Encoded protein: CASSLDSSYEQYF. Together with reference TRBV11-2 and TRBJ2-7, the CDR3 gives the full variable domain: EAGVAQSPRYKIIEKRQSVAFWCNPISGHATLYWYQQILGQGPKLLIQFQNNGVVDDSQLPKDRFSAERLKGVDSTLKIQPAKLEDSAVYLCASSLDSSYEQYFGPGTRLTVT.

The rearrangement uses TRBV5-1 and TRBJ2-7; D ambiguous. V lost 3 bases and J lost 1, with 14 bases in between. The CDR3 covers 15 residues. Germline V lookup: CDR1 SGHRS, CDR2 YFSETQ. The CDR3, as DNA: TGCGCCAGCAGCTCTGGGCAGTCCCTATCCTACGAGCAGTACTTC. Encoded protein: CASSSGQSLSYEQYF.

The rearrangement links TRBV12-2 to TRBJ1-5. TRBV12-2 is a pseudogene. There are 13 residues in the CDR3. In DNA form, the CDR3 reads TGTGCAAGTCGCTTCCACCCCCGGGGGCCCCAGCATTTT. It is translated as CASRFHPRGPQHF.

V gene TRBV19 combines with J gene TRBJ2-7, with TRBD2 matching over 7 bases. The CDR3 length is 14 residues. CDR1 is LNHDA, CDR2 SQIVND, per germline (reference sequence). The J segment lost 2 bases and the V segment lost 5 bases, leaving 6 bases of the junction unmatched. This chain's CDR3 is CASSWTSQTYEQYF. As DNA, the CDR3 is TGTGCCAGTAGTTGGACTAGTCAAACCTACGAGCAGTACTTC.

The chain couples TRBV6-1 to TRBJ1-1; TRBD1 is a possible D gene (6 bases). The CDR3 length is 15 residues. V dropped 7 bases and J dropped 0 bases, with 15 bases sitting between them. CDR1 is MNHNS, CDR2 SASEGT, per germline. The CDR3 sequence: CASITGFQMNTEAFF. In DNA form, the CDR3 reads TGTGCCAGCATCACAGGGTTCCAAATGAACACTGAAGCTTTCTTT.

The chain employs TRBV12-5 and TRBJ2-7, with 7 bases that match TRBD2. This CDR3 is 14 amino acids long. J was trimmed by 4 bases and V by 3 bases; bases with no gene match: 6. Germline values: CDR1 LGHNT, CDR2 FRNRAP. The CDR3 nucleotides are TGTGCTAGTGGTTTTTCGGGGGGTGCATACGAGCAGTACTTC. Its translation: CASGFSGGAYEQYF.

V gene TRBV6-6 combines with J gene TRBJ1-5, with a weak D call TRBD1 (6 bases). Germline V CDR1 and CDR2: MNHNY, SVGAGI (reference sequence). V was clipped by 6 bases and J by 4 bases, with 10 bases between them. The CDR3 runs 13 residues. For the CDR3, the DNA is TGTGCCAGCAGCCGGACAGCGAATCAGCCCCAGCATTTT. This translates into CASSRTANQPQHF.

The V call is TRBV7-8, the J call TRBJ1-1; D gene uncertain. This CDR3 has 15 amino acids. Germline assignment: CDR1 SGHVS and CDR2 FQNEAQ. V shed 3 bases and J shed 1 base, with 12 bases lying between them. CDR3 amino acids: CASSLRREKNTEAFF. CDR3 nucleotide sequence: TGTGCCAGCAGCTTGCGGCGGGAGAAGAACACTGAAGCTTTCTTT.

V gene TRBV27 combines with J gene TRBJ2-2; 11 nucleotides line up with TRBD2. The ends lost 11 bases at V and 4 bases at J; junction bases unmatched: 6. The CDR3 is 14 amino acids. Germline CDR1 is MNHEY and CDR2 is SMNVEV (reference sequence). CDR3 loop: CASSGLAGTGELFF. The CDR3 nucleotides are TGTGCCTCGTCCGGACTAGCGGGCACCGGGGAGCTGTTTTTT.

The rearrangement uses TRBV6-5 and TRBJ2-7; 11 bases match TRBD2. V dropped 8 bases and J dropped 7; count of bases not matched to a gene: 10. The CDR3 totals 14 residues. CDR1 and CDR2 from the germline V gene are MNHEY and SVGAGI. Here the CDR3 DNA reads TGTGCCAGCTCTTCCGGGACTAGCGGCTCGGAGCAGTACTTC. This translates into CASSSGTSGSEQYF.

The rearrangement links TRBV18 to TRBJ1-5; TRBD1 might be the D (5 bases). Trimming removed 4 bases from V and 2 bases from J, with 12 bases in between. The CDR3 has 15 residues. CDR1 is KGHSH, CDR2 LQKENI, per germline. The CDR3 here is CASSLWGGGNQPQHF. The CDR3 DNA is TGTGCCAGCTCACTCTGGGGAGGGGGCAATCAGCCCCAGCATTTT.

This clone has just a few counts. The gene calls are TRBV5-4 and TRBJ2-3, with 9 bases fitting TRBD2. CDR1 and CDR2 from the germline V gene are SGHNT and YYREEE (reference sequence). The CDR3 has 15 residues. V was pared by 3 bases and J by 3 bases, with 5 bases of the junction left unmatched. The CDR3 nucleotides read TGTGCCAGCAGCTCAATTAGCGGGGGAACAGATACGCAGTATTTT. Its translation: CASSSISGGTDTQYF.

This chain joins TRBV27 and TRBJ2-1, with 9 nucleotides matching TRBD1. The CDR3 sequence is 15 residues long. CDR1 is MNHEY, CDR2 SMNVEV, per germline (reference sequence). J was trimmed by 3 bases and V by 4 bases; bases with no gene match: 4. CDR3 region: CASSSGTGFYNEQFF. The DNA of the CDR3 is TGTGCCAGCAGTTCCGGGACAGGGTTCTACAATGAGCAGTTCTTC.

The rearrangement links TRBV18 to TRBJ1-5; perhaps TRBD1 as D (5 bases). The V end lost 5 bases, the J end lost 0 bases, and 14 bases lay between the germline ends. This CDR3 has 16 residues. The germline V gene has CDR1 KGHSH and CDR2 LQKENI. In DNA form, the CDR3 reads TGTGCCAGCTCAAGTTCCGGGGGGATTAGCAATCAGCCCCAGCATTTT. It yields the protein CASSSSGGISNQPQHF.

This chain uses TRBV6-4 with TRBJ2-3; 11 bases line up with TRBD2. The CDR3 contains 15 residues. Germline CDR1 MRHNA, CDR2 SNTAGT. With 6 bases clipped from V and 1 base from J, the junction kept 3 bases outside the gene matches. The DNA for the CDR3 is TGTGCCAGCAGCCTAGCGGGGGGAGGCACAGATACGCAGTATTTT. Amino acid sequence: CASSLAGGGTDTQYF.

The chain links TRBV19 to TRBJ1-5; 9 nucleotides line up with TRBD1. V lost 2 bases, J lost 3 bases, and 5 bases stayed unmatched. There are 16 residues in the CDR3. Germline V gene sequence: CDR1 LNHDA, CDR2 SQIVND (reference sequence). CDR3 sequence: CASSITDRGVNQPQHF. The DNA for the CDR3 is TGTGCCAGTAGTATAACCGACAGGGGGGTCAATCAGCCCCAGCATTTT.

This rearrangement joins TRBV5-4 to TRBJ1-2, with 7 bases identical to TRBD1. After removal of 3 bases from V and 4 bases from J, the junction contained 6 bases not matched to a gene. CDR3 length: 14 amino acids. Germline-derived CDR1 and CDR2 are SGHNT and YYREEE (reference sequence). The CDR3 reads CASSSRDSSYGYTF. In DNA, the CDR3 is TGTGCCAGCAGCTCCCGGGACAGTAGCTATGGCTACACCTTC.

CDR3 residues: CASSQDHTGGPYQPQHF. The DNA of the CDR3 is TGTGCCAGCAGCCAAGATCACACAGGGGGCCCTTATCAGCCCCAGCATTTT. The genes are TRBV14 and TRBJ1-5; 9 bases align to TRBD1. Germline V gene sequence: CDR1 SGHDN, CDR2 FVKESK. The CDR3 contains 17 residues. J lost 5 bases, V lost 0 bases, and 8 bases had no gene match.

The genes are TRBV27 and TRBJ1-2, with D perhaps TRBD1 (6 bases). Trimming shortened V by 1 base and J by 7 bases, and 19 bases separated the two germline ends. Germline V lookup: CDR1 MNHEY, CDR2 SMNVEV (reference sequence). The CDR3 contains 16 residues. The CDR3 sequence is CASSLWGRGPFGGYTF. Here the CDR3 DNA reads TGTGCCAGCAGTTTATGGGGGCGCGGACCCTTTGGTGGCTACACCTTC.

The chain is built from TRBV29-1 and TRBJ1-2, with 7 bases identical to TRBD1. With 6 bases clipped from V and 5 bases from J, the junction kept 6 bases outside the gene matches. The CDR3 extends over 12 amino acids. CDR1 is SQVTM, CDR2 ANQGSEA, per germline. CDR3 sequence (DNA): TGCAGCGTGCCCAGGGGGAGGTATGGCTACACCTTC. Protein product: CSVPRGRYGYTF.

The chain is built from TRBV7-7 and TRBJ2-2; weak D call: TRBD2 (5 bases). This CDR3 has 15 residues. The germline V gene has CDR1 SSHAT and CDR2 FNYEAQ (reference sequence). Deletions cut 5 bases from V and 7 bases from J, with 17 bases between. Written as DNA, the CDR3 is TGTGCCAGCAGCCCAGGCGGGCAGGTTGGCGGGGAGCTGTTTTTT. Translated: CASSPGGQVGGELFF.

The chain uses TRBV30 and TRBJ1-1; 7 bases agree with TRBD1. The V gene's germline CDR1 is GTSNPN and CDR2 SVGIG (reference sequence). The CDR3 runs 20 residues. The trim removed 0 bases at V and 0 bases at J, leaving 19 bases unmatched. CDR3 protein: CAWSVQGRGVGRRMNTEAFF. In nucleotides, the CDR3 is TGTGCCTGGAGTGTTCAGGGCAGGGGGGTAGGGAGAAGGATGAACACTGAAGCTTTCTTT.